Detailed here is one T cell receptor beta chain. A total RNA quantity of roughly 3.5 ug went into each TCR library. UMIs that had a 6-nucleotide sample barcode were put in using template switching. Reanalyzing the 5' RACE reads, TCRdb keeps one entry per CDR3 protein, without DNA. The ten top clones account for around 12%, within a sample of about 110,000 distinct CDR3 sequences. The CDR3 consists of 14 residues. Germline lookup yields CDR1 MNHEY and CDR2 SVGEGT. These data originate in a study of monozygotic twins with inflammatory bowel disease. The sequence derives from a human donor with ulcerative colitis or Crohn's disease, or a healthy co-twin of an affected twin (not recorded which). The source material was blood. This rearrangement joins TRBV6-2 or TRBV6-3 to TRBJ2-7; there is no DNA to check the TCRdb D call of TRBD2. This chain's CDR3 is CASRSSGSRGEQYF.